The clone carrying this T cell receptor (beta chain) has a handful of counts. Its antigen remains unknown. This sample stems from a study of cytomegalovirus exposure and HLA in healthy donors. General study findings and limits: A later analysis associated 15,000 or so TCR beta sequences with HLA alleles at a 0.05 false discovery rate.

The PCR employed 60 Vbeta primers together with 13 Jbeta primers. Clones were sequenced by immunoSEQ multiplex PCR, and TCRdb holds only the in-frame ones, with some missing. Among about 200,000 clones listed, 70% to 80% were seen once. This CDR3 has 11 amino acids. Germline assignment: CDR1 DFQATT and CDR2 SNEGSKA (reference sequence). With 2 bases removed from V and 3 bases from J, the gap between germline ends came to 4 bases. The TCR originated in a male donor in good health and CMV-seropositive. The rearrangement uses TRBV20-1 and TRBJ1-1, with D unclear. The sample comprised PBMCs. The CDR3 DNA reads as TGCAGTGCTAGACCTTACACTGAAGCTTTCTTT. Its protein product is CSARPYTEAFF.